This entry lists 3 T cell receptor beta chains sequenced from one sample in a study of cytomegalovirus exposure and HLA in healthy donors. Some clones are missing from TCRdb's copy, which holds only in-frame ones; the method was immunoSEQ multiplex PCR. This sample has roughly 60,000 clones, with 92% found just once. Sequenced sample: PBMCs. These receptors originate from a woman aged 18-35 years in good health and CMV-seronegative.

V is TRBV5-1 and J is TRBJ1-3; D gene uncertain. Germline V lookup: CDR1 SGHRS, CDR2 YFSETQ. This CDR3 spans 16 amino acids. The V gene lost 5 bases and the J gene lost 2 bases, with 17 bases spanning the gap. In nucleotides, the CDR3 is TGCGCCAGCAGGGCCGCTTCGTTATCAGCTGGAAACACCATATATTTT. It specifies CASRAASLSAGNTIYF.

The chain carries TRBV9 and TRBJ2-3; perhaps TRBD2 as D (6 bases). This CDR3 has 16 residues. Trimming took off 3 bases at V and 2 bases at J, with 16 bases between the two ends. Germline V lookup: CDR1 SGDLS, CDR2 YYNGEE. This chain's CDR3 is CASSAGAGPNTDTQYF. The CDR3 DNA is TGTGCCAGCAGCGCGGGTGCGGGACCCAACACAGATACGCAGTATTTT.

The chain recombines TRBV5-4 with TRBJ2-1, with D perhaps matching TRBD2 (6 bases). Trimming left V 2 bases short and J 3 bases short, with 12 bases between. The CDR3 length is 15 residues. The germline V gene has CDR1 SGHNT and CDR2 YYREEE (reference sequence). For the CDR3, the DNA is TGTGCCAGCAGCTTTCTCGGGAGCTTCTACAATGAGCAGTTCTTC. Translating gives CASSFLGSFYNEQFF.